Following are 32 T cell receptor beta chains from one sample sequenced in a study of blood T cell repertoires in COVID-19. Measured with immunoSEQ multiplex PCR; TCRdb has only the in-frame clones, and not every one. The data show some 260,000 clones, around four fifths seen once. Sequencing was carried out using PBMCs or T cells enriched from blood (not recorded which). Source of these receptors: a man under 40 with acute COVID-19.

In its sample, this clone was seen a few times. The chain combines TRBV6-5 with TRBJ2-1; a possible D gene is TRBD1 (6 bases). CDR1 is MNHEY and CDR2 is SVGAGI in the germline V gene. With 6 bases removed from V and 1 base from J, the gap between germline ends came to 13 bases. The length of the CDR3 is 15 residues. The chain's CDR3 is CASSSDSLSYNEQFF. DNA of the CDR3: TGTGCCAGCAGCTCGGACAGCCTGTCCTACAATGAGCAGTTCTTC.

As DNA, the CDR3 is TGTGCCAGCAGTTACAAACAGAGCTTCTCTGGAAACACCATATATTTT. Protein product: CASSYKQSFSGNTIYF. The genes are TRBV6-5 and TRBJ1-3, with D unclear. This CDR3 region has 16 residues. The ends were cut back, 2 bases at V and 0 bases at J, with 11 bases in the middle. Germline V gene lookup returns CDR1 MNHEY and CDR2 SVGAGI.

The sample holds one count of this clone. The junction differs from germline at one of its ends, possibly a read error. The rearrangement uses TRBV5-1 and TRBJ2-5; the D is unclear. Germline CDR1 SGHRS, CDR2 YFSETQ. CDR3 length: 15 residues. The CDR3 sequence: CASSPYRSYQETQYF. The CDR3 nucleotides are TGTGCCAGCAGCCCCTACCGTAGTTACCAAGAGACCCAGTACTTC.

The genes are TRBV12-3 or TRBV12-4 and TRBJ1-5, with D possibly matching TRBD1 (6 bases). There are 13 residues in the CDR3. Trimming shortened V by 5 bases and J by 5 bases, and 10 bases separated the two germline ends. The CDR3 DNA reads TGTGCCAGCAGTGAACACAGGGATCAGCCCCAGCATTTT. Its translation: CASSEHRDQPQHF.

This clone has just one count. The chain has TRBV24-1 and TRBJ2-2; 15 positions agree with TRBD2. V shed 4 bases, J shed 4 bases, and the junction held 12 bases outside the gene matches. The germline V gene encodes CDR1 KGHDR and CDR2 SFDVKD. This CDR3 contains 20 residues. CDR3 amino acids: CATSEPPGLAGGSGTGELFF. The DNA of the CDR3 is TGTGCCACCAGTGAGCCACCGGGACTAGCGGGAGGCTCGGGCACCGGGGAGCTGTTTTTT.

This chain links TRBV19 with TRBJ2-1; 7 bases map to TRBD1. Per germline, CDR1 LNHDA and CDR2 SQIVND (reference sequence). The CDR3 length is 12 residues. V was pared by 4 bases and J by 11 bases, with 5 bases of the junction left unmatched. This CDR3 reads CASSTGDSQQFF. The CDR3 DNA reads as TGTGCCAGTAGTACCGGGGACAGCCAGCAGTTCTTC.

Here the CDR3 reads CASSHRQGAAGELFF. CDR3 DNA sequence: TGTGCCAGCAGCCACCGACAGGGGGCTGCCGGGGAGCTGTTTTTT. The chain recombines TRBV6-5 with TRBJ2-2, with 10 bases that match TRBD1. CDR1 is MNHEY, CDR2 SVGAGI, per germline. The CDR3 is 15 amino acids. V trimming: 6 bases; J trimming: 6 bases; junction bases outside the gene matches: 7.

The chain recombines TRBV3-1 (or the pseudogene TRBV3-2) with TRBJ2-7; the match to TRBD2 covers 7 bases. This CDR3 region has 13 residues. Germline V lookup: CDR1 LGHDT, CDR2 YNNKEL (reference sequence). J gave up 10 bases and V 3 bases, and 9 bases lay outside the gene matches. CDR3 sequence (DNA): TGTGCCAGCAGCCAGGGCCCGGGGGGAAAACAGTACGTC. It specifies CASSQGPGGKQYV.

The chain has TRBV4-1 and TRBJ1-2; D is uncertain. Germline V gene lookup returns CDR1 MGHRA and CDR2 YSYEKL. CDR3 length: 14 residues. The germline V and J ends were trimmed by 1 base and 0 bases, with 6 bases remaining between them. DNA of the CDR3: TGCGCCAGCAGCCAAGGGGCAGCTAACTATGGCTACACCTTC. This sequence encodes CASSQGAANYGYTF.

This clone has only a few counts. This CDR3 reads CASSAGIYEQYV. The CDR3 DNA is TGTGCCAGCAGCGCCGGGATCTACGAGCAGTACGTC. V is TRBV7-9 and J is TRBJ2-7, with D tentatively TRBD2 (5 bases). The CDR3 runs 12 residues. The germline V gene encodes CDR1 SEHNR and CDR2 FQNEAQ (reference sequence). The V gene lost 5 bases and the J gene lost 3 bases, with 8 bases spanning the gap.

The chain employs TRBV12-3 or TRBV12-4 and TRBJ1-2; possibly TRBD1 for D (6 bases). This CDR3 has 13 amino acids. The CDR3 region is CAGATGENPGYTF. The CDR3 coding sequence is TGTGCAGGAGCGACAGGAGAGAACCCTGGCTACACCTTC.

This chain connects TRBV7-9 to TRBJ1-3; TRBD1 matches 7 bases. CDR1 is SEHNR, CDR2 FQNEAQ, per germline (reference sequence). Losses at the gene ends were 6 bases for V and 4 bases for J; bases not matched to a gene: 15. This CDR3 contains 17 residues. In DNA form, the CDR3 reads TGTGCCAGCAGACTGGGGAATATAGCAGGGGGAGGAAACACCATATATTTT. This codes for CASRLGNIAGGGNTIYF.

The chain recombines TRBV6-4 with TRBJ2-3; perhaps TRBD1 as D (6 bases). CDR3 length: 15 amino acids. Germline V gene lookup returns CDR1 MRHNA and CDR2 SNTAGT. Trimming took off 3 bases at V and 0 bases at J, with 10 bases between the two ends. The chain's CDR3 is CASSEQGGSTDTQYF. The CDR3 DNA reads TGTGCCAGCAGTGAACAGGGCGGCAGCACAGATACGCAGTATTTT.

This clone was detected ten times or more. The CDR3 DNA is TGTGCCAGCAGCTCAAACACGGAGTGGGCTGAAGCTTTCTTT. This translates into CASSSNTEWAEAFF. The V call is TRBV5-6, the J call TRBJ1-1; D remains ambiguous. Per the germline V gene, CDR1 is SGHDT and CDR2 is YYEEEE. V was trimmed by 3 bases and J by 6 bases, leaving 15 bases between them. The CDR3 is made up of 14 amino acids. The variable domain in full, with the rest retrieved from reference TRBV5-6 and TRBJ1-1, is DAGVTQSPTHLIKTRGQQVTLRCSPKSGHDTVSWYQQALGQGPQFIFQYYEEEERQRGNFPDRFSGHQFPNYSSELNVNALLLGDSALYLCASSSNTEWAEAFFGQGTRLTVV.

The chain recombines TRBV28 with TRBJ1-6, with D tentatively TRBD1 (5 bases). CDR3 length: 14 residues. Germline CDR1 reads MDHEN; CDR2 reads SYDVKM. The V end lost 10 bases, the J end lost 9 bases, and 19 bases lay between the germline ends. The CDR3 DNA reads TGTGCCACTAAGGGGTCCAGGGTTGGTTCACCCCTCCACTTT. This codes for CATKGSRVGSPLHF.

The V call is TRBV27, the J call TRBJ2-2, with TRBD1 matching over 7 bases. V lost 7 bases, J lost 6 bases, and 5 bases stayed unmatched. Germline assignment: CDR1 MNHEY and CDR2 SMNVEV (reference sequence). The CDR3 is 13 amino acids. The CDR3 sequence is CASTLTGAGELFF. The CDR3 nucleotides are TGTGCCAGCACCCTAACAGGGGCCGGGGAGCTGTTTTTT.

J is TRBJ2-1 and V is TRBV6-5, with a weak D call TRBD1 (6 bases). Germline lookup yields CDR1 MNHEY and CDR2 SVGAGI. There are 15 residues in the CDR3. With 0 bases removed from V and 2 bases from J, the gap between germline ends came to 8 bases. CDR3 sequence reads: CASSYSGATYNEQFF. For the CDR3, the DNA is TGTGCCAGCAGTTACTCGGGGGCTACCTACAATGAGCAGTTCTTC.

Turning to this clone: The sample holds other DNA sequences that translate to the same CDR3. The rearrangement links TRBV6-5 to TRBJ1-6; D is ambiguous. Germline V gives CDR1 MNHEY, CDR2 SVGAGI. There are 11 residues in the CDR3. The germline V and J ends were trimmed by 7 bases and 6 bases, with 4 bases remaining between them. CDR3 protein: CASTGNSPLHF. The CDR3 nucleotides are TGTGCCAGCACCGGTAATTCACCCCTCCACTTT.

About this clone itself: One junction end disagrees with the germline gene, perhaps due to a read error. The chain is built from TRBV5-1 and TRBJ1-1; 10 bases agree with TRBD1. This CDR3 spans 15 amino acids. From germline, CDR1 is SGHRS and CDR2 YFSETQ. The CDR3 protein is CASSRQGAGGGRAFF. DNA for the CDR3: TGTGCCAGCAGCCGACAGGGGGCTGGGGGTGGGAGAGCTTTCTTT.

V is TRBV6-5 and J is TRBJ1-1, with D tentatively TRBD1 (6 bases). The ends were cut back, 7 bases at V and 0 bases at J, with 9 bases in the middle. The germline V gene encodes CDR1 MNHEY and CDR2 SVGAGI. The CDR3 length is 13 residues. The CDR3 region has the DNA TGTGCCAGCAATAACAGGGTGAACACTGAAGCTTTCTTT. This sequence encodes CASNNRVNTEAFF.

The chain uses TRBV6-2 or TRBV6-3 and TRBJ1-5; 8 bases map to TRBD1. Per the germline V gene, CDR1 is MNHEY and CDR2 is SVGEGT. Trimming at V came to 4 bases and at J to 2 bases, leaving 10 bases not matched to a gene. The CDR3 loop spans 17 amino acids. This CDR3 is CASSFSPGGVGNQPQHF. In DNA, the CDR3 is TGTGCCAGCAGTTTCTCTCCAGGGGGCGTTGGCAATCAGCCCCAGCATTTT.

This chain uses TRBV4-1 with TRBJ1-1; D is possibly TRBD1 (5 bases). V was pared by 0 bases and J by 2 bases, with 10 bases between. The CDR3 is made up of 15 amino acids. Germline lookup yields CDR1 MGHRA and CDR2 YSYEKL. CDR3 DNA: TGCGCCAGCAGCCAAGAGATCGGGGGTAACACTGAAGCTTTCTTT. Its translation is CASSQEIGGNTEAFF.

This clone occurred a few times. V is TRBV7-9 and J is TRBJ1-3; D unclear. This CDR3 has 14 residues. Germline V CDR1 and CDR2: SEHNR, FQNEAQ (reference sequence). V lost 5 bases, J lost 2 bases, and 10 bases lay in between. CDR3 nucleotides: TGTGCCAGCAGCCCAAACCGGGCTGGAAACACCATATATTTT. This encodes CASSPNRAGNTIYF.

The chain joins TRBV19 to TRBJ1-1, with unresolved D. V shed 5 bases and J shed 3 bases, with 10 bases lying between them. CDR1 LNHDA and CDR2 SQIVND come from the germline V gene (reference sequence). This CDR3 has 13 residues. CDR3 DNA sequence: TGTGCCAGTAGTTGGCAGGACTACACTGAAGCTTTCTTT. Its protein product is CASSWQDYTEAFF.

The chain recombines TRBV2 with TRBJ1-6; the match to TRBD1 covers 9 bases. This CDR3 has 16 amino acids. With 5 bases clipped from V and 5 bases from J, the junction kept 7 bases outside the gene matches. Germline lookup yields CDR1 SNHLY and CDR2 FYNNEI. The CDR3 reads CASSQLGTGNNSPLHF. The DNA for the CDR3 is TGTGCCAGCAGTCAGTTGGGGACAGGGAATAATTCACCCCTCCACTTT.

The CDR3 region has the DNA TGTGCCAGCAGCCCCGGGGGCGGGAGGGTGCAAGAGACCCAGTACTTC. Amino acids: CASSPGGGRVQETQYF. The chain has TRBV9 and TRBJ2-5; TRBD2 matches 9 bases. CDR1 is SGDLS and CDR2 is YYNGEE in the germline V gene. V shed 4 bases, J shed 2 bases, and the junction held 9 bases outside the gene matches. The CDR3 is 16 amino acids.

This sequence joins TRBV7-3 and TRBJ1-4; 8 bases line up with TRBD1. CDR3 length equals 16 residues. With 0 bases clipped from V and 5 bases from J, the junction kept 5 bases outside the gene matches. CDR1 SGHTA and CDR2 FQGTGA come from the germline V gene. The CDR3 region is CASSLTGTGGNEKLFF. CDR3 bases: TGTGCCAGCAGCTTAACGGGCACAGGGGGGAATGAAAAACTGTTTTTT. The full variable domain, rest sourced from reference TRBV7-3 and TRBJ1-4, is GAGVSQTPSNKVTEKGKYVELRCDPISGHTALYWYRQSLGQGPEFLIYFQGTGAADDSGLPNDRFFAVRPEGSVSTLKIQRTERGDSAVYLCASSLTGTGGNEKLFFGSGTQLSVL.

This clone was detected only once. The V and J genes are TRBV11-2 and TRBJ2-5, with D tentatively TRBD1 (6 bases). The CDR3 has 13 residues. In germline, CDR1 is SGHAT, CDR2 FQNNGV. The V end was cut by 1 base, the J end by 4 bases, with 7 bases between. CDR3 nucleotides: TGTGCCAGCAGCTTAGCCAGGGGAGAGACCCAGTACTTC. Protein product: CASSLARGETQYF.

The J gene is TRBJ1-2, the V gene TRBV5-4; 7 nucleotides agree with TRBD1. The length of the CDR3 is 13 residues. Germline V gene data show CDR1 as SGHNT and CDR2 as YYREEE (reference sequence). V was clipped by 0 bases and J by 7 bases; unmatched bases: 3. The DNA for the CDR3 is TGTGCCAGCAGCTTGGAGGGGGCTGGTGGCTACACCTTC. This sequence encodes CASSLEGAGGYTF.

This chain uses TRBV6-5 with TRBJ1-5; no clear D. The germline V gene has CDR1 MNHEY and CDR2 SVGAGI. The CDR3 has 14 amino acids. V lost 5 bases and J lost 2, with 10 bases in between. The CDR3 region is CASSMTGGNQPQHF. The CDR3 region has the DNA TGTGCCAGCAGTATGACCGGAGGCAATCAGCCCCAGCATTTT.

This clone has only a few counts. The genes are TRBV11-2 and TRBJ2-3, with TRBD2 as a possible D gene (6 bases). V lost 5 bases to trimming and J lost 2 bases, with 14 bases between them. The length of the CDR3 is 15 residues. The germline CDR1 and CDR2 sequences are SGHAT and FQNNGV. CDR3 loop: CASSLQAGTTDTQYF. The CDR3 coding sequence is TGTGCCAGCAGCCTCCAGGCGGGAACCACAGATACGCAGTATTTT.

The V gene is TRBV5-6, the J gene TRBJ2-7; TRBD2 aligns across 10 bases. V lost 1 base to trimming and J lost 4 bases; unmatched junction nucleotides: 5. This CDR3 is 15 amino acids long. CDR1 SGHDT and CDR2 YYEEEE come from the germline V gene. The CDR3 DNA is TGTGCCAGCAGCTTGTTCCTAGCGGGGGTTTACGAGCAGTACGTC. It translates to CASSLFLAGVYEQYV.